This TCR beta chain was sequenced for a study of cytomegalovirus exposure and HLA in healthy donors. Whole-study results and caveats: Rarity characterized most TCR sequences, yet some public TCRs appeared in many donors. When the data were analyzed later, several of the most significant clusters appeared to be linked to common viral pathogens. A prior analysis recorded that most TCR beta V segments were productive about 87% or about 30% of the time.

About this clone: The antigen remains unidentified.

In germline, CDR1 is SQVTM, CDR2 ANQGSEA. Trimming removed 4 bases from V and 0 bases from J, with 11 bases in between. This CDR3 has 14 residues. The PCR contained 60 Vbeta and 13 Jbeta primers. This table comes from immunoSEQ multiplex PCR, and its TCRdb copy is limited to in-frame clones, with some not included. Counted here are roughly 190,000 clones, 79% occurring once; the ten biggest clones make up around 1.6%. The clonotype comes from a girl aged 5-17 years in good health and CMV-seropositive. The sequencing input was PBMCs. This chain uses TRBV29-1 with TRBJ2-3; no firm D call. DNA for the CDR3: TGCAGCGTTGCGCGATCGACTAGCACAGATACGCAGTATTTT. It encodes CSVARSTSTDTQYF.